In its sample, the clone carrying this TCR beta chain was seen many times. The V end was cut by 2 bases, the J end by 0 bases, with 10 bases between. Germline CDR1 and CDR2: MNHEY and SVGAGI. The CDR3 runs 15 residues. This entry comes from a study of early T cells in non-severe SARS-CoV-2 infection. Tagging with unique molecular identifiers was applied to individual cDNA molecules. TCRdb called the 5' RACE reads again in MiXCR, with one record for every CDR3 protein. This table has tens of thousands of distinct CDR3 sequences, 5% to 7.5% appearing once. The source is an adult who was a healthcare worker with PCR-confirmed SARS-CoV-2 infection or an uninfected control (not recorded which). Specimen: whole blood, collected at baseline. The chain links TRBV6-5 to TRBJ1-1, with a weak D call TRBD1 (5 bases). This chain's CDR3 is CASSYRGAVNTEAFF. The CDR3 bases are TGTGCCAGCAGTTACCGTGGGGCGGTGAACACTGAAGCTTTCTTT.